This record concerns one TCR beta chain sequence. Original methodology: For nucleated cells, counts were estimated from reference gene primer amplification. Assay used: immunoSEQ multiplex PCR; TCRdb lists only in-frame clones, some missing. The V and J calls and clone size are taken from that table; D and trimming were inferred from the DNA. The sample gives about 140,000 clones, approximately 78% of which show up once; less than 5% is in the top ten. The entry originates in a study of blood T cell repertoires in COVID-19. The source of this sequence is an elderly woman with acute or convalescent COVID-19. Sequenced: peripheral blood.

The CDR3 reads CASSLDGRAYEKLFF. In DNA form, the CDR3 reads TGCGCCAGCAGCTTGGATGGCAGGGCGTACGAAAAACTGTTTTTT. This sequence joins TRBV5-1 and TRBJ1-4, with a weak D call TRBD1 (5 bases). Per the germline V gene, CDR1 is SGHRS and CDR2 is YFSETQ. Deletions cut 0 bases from V and 8 bases from J, with 14 bases between. The CDR3 has 15 residues.